Listed below are T cell receptor beta chains from one sample, sequenced in a study of shared clonotypes between healthy human individuals. Some clones are missing from TCRdb's copy, which holds only in-frame ones; the method was immunoSEQ multiplex PCR. This table has roughly 590,000 clones, about 95% appearing once. Material for sequencing was naive CD8+ T cells sorted from blood. These receptors were obtained from a woman under 40 in good health. Each CDR3 is given with its conserved first and last residue. The D gene is left open where the match is weak. Clone size is stated in some rows and not others, as once, few, many or a class when expanded.

CDR3 protein: CASSPGQGATDTQYF; CDR3 DNA: TGTGCCAGCAGCCCCGGACAGGGGGCCACAGATACGCAGTATTTT; clone size: few; J gene: TRBJ2-3; D gene: TRBD1; V gene: TRBV9
CDR3 protein: CASSERTGGRETQYF; CDR3 DNA: TGCGCCAGCTCGGAAAGGACGGGGGGAAGGGAGACCCAGTACTTC; clone size: -; J gene: TRBJ2-5; D gene: TRBD2; V gene: TRBV4-1
CDR3 protein: CASSGQGKIHEQFF; CDR3 DNA: TGTGCCAGTAGTGGGCAGGGTAAAATCCATGAGCAGTTCTTC; clone size: -; J gene: TRBJ2-1; D gene: -; V gene: TRBV19
CDR3 protein: CASSEVAGGLTGELFF; CDR3 DNA: TGTGCCAGCAGTGAAGTAGCGGGAGGATTGACCGGGGAGCTGTTTTTT; clone size: -; J gene: TRBJ2-2; D gene: TRBD2; V gene: TRBV2
CDR3 protein: CASSLSLNTEAFF; CDR3 DNA: TGTGCCAGCAGTTTGTCTTTGAACACTGAAGCTTTCTTT; clone size: -; J gene: TRBJ1-1; D gene: -; V gene: TRBV27
CDR3 protein: CASSYGVSYEQYF; CDR3 DNA: TGTGCCAGCAGTTACGGGGTCTCCTACGAGCAGTACTTC; clone size: -; J gene: TRBJ2-7; D gene: -; V gene: TRBV27
CDR3 protein: CASSEAWDSTYEQYF; CDR3 DNA: TGTGCCAGCAGTGAAGCCTGGGACAGTACCTACGAGCAGTACTTC; clone size: -; J gene: TRBJ2-7; D gene: TRBD1; V gene: TRBV6-1
CDR3 protein: CASSQDLGTSGYNEQFF; CDR3 DNA: TGTGCCAGCAGCCAAGATCTTGGCACTAGCGGGTACAATGAGCAGTTCTTC; clone size: -; J gene: TRBJ2-1; D gene: TRBD2; V gene: TRBV4-2
CDR3 protein: CASSSPSLNNEQFF; CDR3 DNA: TGTGCCAGCAGTAGTCCTAGCTTAAACAATGAGCAGTTCTTC; clone size: -; J gene: TRBJ2-1; D gene: -; V gene: TRBV28
CDR3 protein: CASRQGFLREKLFF; CDR3 DNA: TGTGCCAGCAGGCAGGGGTTCTTGAGGGAAAAACTGTTTTTT; clone size: -; J gene: TRBJ1-4; D gene: -; V gene: TRBV6-5
CDR3 protein: CASSLYRARAGELFF; CDR3 DNA: TGTGCCAGCAGTTTGTACAGGGCAAGAGCCGGGGAGCTGTTTTTT; clone size: -; J gene: TRBJ2-2; D gene: -; V gene: TRBV27
CDR3 protein: CASSLSGSWEAFF; CDR3 DNA: TGTGCCAGCAGTTTATCAGGTTCATGGGAAGCTTTCTTT; clone size: -; J gene: TRBJ1-1; D gene: -; V gene: TRBV27
CDR3 protein: CASSGYSGGSSYEQYF; CDR3 DNA: TGTGCCAGCAGCGGATATAGCGGGGGAAGCTCCTACGAGCAGTACTTC; clone size: -; J gene: TRBJ2-7; D gene: TRBD2; V gene: TRBV9
CDR3 protein: CASSLQSGVPYEQYF; CDR3 DNA: TGTGCCAGCAGCTTGCAGTCAGGGGTCCCCTACGAGCAGTACTTC; clone size: once; J gene: TRBJ2-7; D gene: -; V gene: TRBV5-6
CDR3 protein: CSAISGYEQYF; CDR3 DNA: TGCAGTGCTATATCCGGTTACGAGCAGTACTTC; clone size: -; J gene: TRBJ2-7; D gene: -; V gene: TRBV20-1
CDR3 protein: CTSSPHSAARGIYEQYF; CDR3 DNA: TGTACCAGCAGCCCCCACTCGGCGGCCAGGGGGATTTACGAGCAGTACTTC; clone size: once; J gene: TRBJ2-7; D gene: TRBD1; V gene: TRBV7-6
CDR3 protein: CASSLLQGNLQETQYF; CDR3 DNA: TGTGCCAGCAGCTTGTTGCAGGGAAATTTACAAGAGACCCAGTACTTC; clone size: -; J gene: TRBJ2-5; D gene: -; V gene: TRBV5-6
CDR3 protein: CASSFRANSYEQYF; CDR3 DNA: TGTGCCAGCAGTTTCCGCGCCAACTCCTACGAGCAGTACTTC; clone size: once; J gene: TRBJ2-7; D gene: -; V gene: TRBV6-5
CDR3 protein: CASSQEAHNPSYEQYF; CDR3 DNA: TGTGCCAGCAGCCAAGAAGCGCATAACCCCTCCTACGAGCAGTACTTC; clone size: -; J gene: TRBJ2-7; D gene: -; V gene: TRBV4-2
CDR3 protein: CASSLSPVWEETKNIQYF; CDR3 DNA: TGTGCCAGCAGTTTGAGCCCCGTATGGGAGGAGACCAAAAACATTCAGTACTTC; clone size: -; J gene: TRBJ2-4; D gene: -; V gene: TRBV27
CDR3 protein: CASSIWTSGDDEQFF; CDR3 DNA: TGTGCCAGTAGTATATGGACTAGCGGGGACGATGAGCAGTTCTTC; clone size: -; J gene: TRBJ2-1; D gene: TRBD2; V gene: TRBV19
CDR3 protein: CASSGEGYEQYF; CDR3 DNA: TGTGCCAGCAGCGGCGAGGGGTACGAGCAGTACTTC; clone size: -; J gene: TRBJ2-7; D gene: -; V gene: TRBV9
CDR3 protein: CASSYGGQGTQHF; CDR3 DNA: TGTGCCAGCAGCTACGGGGGCCAAGGGACCCAGCATTTT; clone size: -; J gene: TRBJ1-5; D gene: -; V gene: TRBV7-9
CDR3 protein: CASSFGTETNEKLFF; CDR3 DNA: TGTGCCAGCAGTTTTGGGACAGAAACTAATGAAAAACTGTTTTTT; clone size: -; J gene: TRBJ1-4; D gene: TRBD1; V gene: TRBV28
CDR3 protein: CASTLGTGYNTIYF; CDR3 DNA: TGTGCCAGTACCCTCGGGACAGGGTATAACACCATATATTTT; clone size: -; J gene: TRBJ1-3; D gene: TRBD1; V gene: TRBV19
CDR3 protein: CASSYSRAGVYEQYF; CDR3 DNA: TGTGCCAGCAGTTACTCGCGAGCGGGAGTCTACGAGCAGTACTTC; clone size: once; J gene: TRBJ2-7; D gene: TRBD2; V gene: TRBV6-6
CDR3 protein: CASFGTGVEKTQYF; CDR3 DNA: TGTGCCAGCTTCGGGACAGGGGTAGAGAAGACCCAGTACTTC; clone size: -; J gene: TRBJ2-5; D gene: TRBD1; V gene: TRBV28
CDR3 protein: CATRGGSGSYNEQFF; CDR3 DNA: TGTGCCACCAGGGGGGGTTCAGGCTCCTACAATGAGCAGTTCTTC; clone size: -; J gene: TRBJ2-1; D gene: -; V gene: TRBV15
CDR3 protein: CASSWGLAGVYNEQFF; CDR3 DNA: TGTGCCAGCAGCTGGGGACTAGCGGGAGTCTACAATGAGCAGTTCTTC; clone size: -; J gene: TRBJ2-1; D gene: TRBD2; V gene: TRBV5-6
CDR3 protein: CASIPGRGGRAADTGELFF; CDR3 DNA: TGTGCCAGCATCCCCGGGCGTGGCGGGAGGGCCGCGGACACCGGGGAGCTGTTTTTT; clone size: -; J gene: TRBJ2-2; D gene: TRBD2; V gene: TRBV7-3
CDR3 protein: CASSRTGLGVQPQHF; CDR3 DNA: TGTGCCAGCAGTAGAACAGGGCTTGGGGTCCAGCCCCAGCATTTT; clone size: -; J gene: TRBJ1-5; D gene: -; V gene: TRBV27
CDR3 protein: CASSLGSRGGTEAFF; CDR3 DNA: TGTGCCAGCAGCTTAGGTTCCAGGGGTGGCACTGAAGCTTTCTTT; clone size: -; J gene: TRBJ1-1; D gene: -; V gene: TRBV7-2
CDR3 protein: CASRDRGHGEQYF; CDR3 DNA: TGTGCCAGTAGGGACAGGGGACACGGCGAGCAGTACTTC; clone size: -; J gene: TRBJ2-7; D gene: TRBD1; V gene: TRBV27
CDR3 protein: CASSLSPGDSYEQYF; CDR3 DNA: TGCGCCAGCAGCTTGTCTCCGGGGGACTCCTACGAGCAGTACTTC; clone size: -; J gene: TRBJ2-7; D gene: -; V gene: TRBV5-1
CDR3 protein: CASSYIQGGYREQYF; CDR3 DNA: TGTGCCAGCAGTTACATACAGGGGGGGTATCGCGAGCAGTACTTC; clone size: -; J gene: TRBJ2-7; D gene: -; V gene: TRBV2
CDR3 protein: CASSPFRGTGSYSNQPQHF; CDR3 DNA: TGTGCCAGCAGCCCTTTCAGAGGGACAGGGTCATATAGCAATCAGCCCCAGCATTTT; clone size: -; J gene: TRBJ1-5; D gene: TRBD1; V gene: TRBV7-2
CDR3 protein: CASSLALVGLGDEQFF; CDR3 DNA: TGTGCCAGCAGCTTAGCGCTAGTGGGGTTAGGGGATGAGCAGTTCTTC; clone size: -; J gene: TRBJ2-1; D gene: -; V gene: TRBV7-8
CDR3 protein: CASSLAGESEQYF; CDR3 DNA: TGTGCCAGCAGTTTAGCGGGAGAAAGCGAGCAGTACTTC; clone size: once; J gene: TRBJ2-7; D gene: TRBD2; V gene: TRBV28
CDR3 protein: CASSLGQREGAYEQYF; CDR3 DNA: TGCGCCAGCAGCTTGGGTCAGCGGGAGGGCGCCTACGAGCAGTACTTC; clone size: -; J gene: TRBJ2-7; D gene: TRBD2; V gene: TRBV5-1
CDR3 protein: CASSVDGFGETQYF; CDR3 DNA: TGTGCCAGCAGCGTAGATGGATTCGGAGAGACCCAGTACTTC; clone size: -; J gene: TRBJ2-5; D gene: -; V gene: TRBV9
CDR3 protein: CASSRSPTGGNTGELFF; CDR3 DNA: TGTGCCAGCAGCCGGTCCCCAACAGGGGGGAACACCGGGGAGCTGTTTTTT; clone size: -; J gene: TRBJ2-2; D gene: TRBD1; V gene: TRBV7-8
CDR3 protein: CASSMGGELFF; CDR3 DNA: TGTGCCAGTAGTATGGGCGGGGAGCTGTTTTTT; clone size: few; J gene: TRBJ2-2; D gene: -; V gene: TRBV19
CDR3 protein: CASSPSGARGATYEQFF; CDR3 DNA: TGTGCCAGCAGTCCCAGCGGTGCTCGGGGGGCCACATATGAGCAGTTCTTC; clone size: -; J gene: TRBJ2-1; D gene: -; V gene: TRBV9
CDR3 protein: CATSREVVGRAGELFF; CDR3 DNA: TGTGCCACCAGCAGAGAGGTTGTAGGGAGGGCCGGGGAGCTGTTTTTT; clone size: -; J gene: TRBJ2-2; D gene: TRBD2; V gene: TRBV15
CDR3 protein: CASSSSKGQGFDTGELFF; CDR3 DNA: TGTGCCAGCAGCTCCTCCAAGGGCCAAGGATTTGACACCGGGGAGCTGTTTTTT; clone size: -; J gene: TRBJ2-2; D gene: -; V gene: TRBV7-9
CDR3 protein: CASSPGDPEGYGYTF; CDR3 DNA: TGTGCCAGCAGCCCTGGGGACCCCGAGGGCTATGGCTACACCTTC; clone size: -; J gene: TRBJ1-2; D gene: -; V gene: TRBV9
CDR3 protein: CASSQDSLTVYSNQPQHF; CDR3 DNA: TGCGCCAGCAGCCAAGATTCTTTGACAGTTTATAGCAATCAGCCCCAGCATTTT; clone size: -; J gene: TRBJ1-5; D gene: -; V gene: TRBV4-1
CDR3 protein: CASSPGPTGELFF; CDR3 DNA: TGTGCCAGCAGCCCGGGACCCACCGGGGAGCTGTTTTTT; clone size: -; J gene: TRBJ2-2; D gene: -; V gene: TRBV5-6
CDR3 protein: CASSEIVPSNQPQHF; CDR3 DNA: TGTGCCAGCAGTGAGATAGTACCTAGCAATCAGCCCCAGCATTTT; clone size: few; J gene: TRBJ1-5; D gene: -; V gene: TRBV6-1
CDR3 protein: CASGIAGATNEQFF; CDR3 DNA: TGTGCCAGCGGAATTGCGGGGGCGACCAATGAGCAGTTCTTC; clone size: -; J gene: TRBJ2-1; D gene: -; V gene: TRBV28
CDR3 protein: CASTRRRTNTEAFF; CDR3 DNA: TGCGCCAGCACAAGAAGACGGACGAACACTGAAGCTTTCTTT; clone size: -; J gene: TRBJ1-1; D gene: -; V gene: TRBV23-1
CDR3 protein: CASSFGTTAYEQYF; CDR3 DNA: TGTGCCAGCAGCTTCGGGACAACAGCCTACGAGCAGTACTTC; clone size: -; J gene: TRBJ2-7; D gene: -; V gene: TRBV7-1
CDR3 protein: CASSLSLGRLGEQYF; CDR3 DNA: TGTGCCAGCAGCTTATCGTTGGGCAGATTAGGCGAGCAGTACTTC; clone size: -; J gene: TRBJ2-7; D gene: -; V gene: TRBV7-9